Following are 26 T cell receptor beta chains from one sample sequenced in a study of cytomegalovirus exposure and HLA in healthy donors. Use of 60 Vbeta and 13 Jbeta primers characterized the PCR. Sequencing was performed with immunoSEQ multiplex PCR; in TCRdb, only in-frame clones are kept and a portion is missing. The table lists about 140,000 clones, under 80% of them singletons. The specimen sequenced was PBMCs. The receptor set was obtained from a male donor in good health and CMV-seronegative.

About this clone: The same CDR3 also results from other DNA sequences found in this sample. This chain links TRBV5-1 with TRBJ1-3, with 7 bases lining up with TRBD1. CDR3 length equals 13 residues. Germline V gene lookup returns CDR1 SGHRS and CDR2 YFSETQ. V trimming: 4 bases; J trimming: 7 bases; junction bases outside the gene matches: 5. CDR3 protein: CASSRDSGNTIYF. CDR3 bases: TGCGCCAGCAGCCGGGACAGCGGGAACACCATATATTTT.

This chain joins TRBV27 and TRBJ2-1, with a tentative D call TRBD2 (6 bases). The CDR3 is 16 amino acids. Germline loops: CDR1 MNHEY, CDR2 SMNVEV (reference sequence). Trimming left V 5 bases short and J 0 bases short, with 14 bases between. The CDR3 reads CASSTLAASSYNEQFF. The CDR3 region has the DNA TGTGCCAGCAGTACATTAGCGGCTAGCTCCTACAATGAGCAGTTCTTC.

CDR3 in DNA: TGTGGGGCCTTCGGGGGGGCCTACTATGGCTACACCTTC. This codes for CGAFGGAYYGYTF. The chain is built from TRBV19 and TRBJ1-2; tentative D call: TRBD1 (6 bases). The CDR3 is made up of 13 amino acids. The germline V gene has CDR1 LNHDA and CDR2 SQIVND (reference sequence).

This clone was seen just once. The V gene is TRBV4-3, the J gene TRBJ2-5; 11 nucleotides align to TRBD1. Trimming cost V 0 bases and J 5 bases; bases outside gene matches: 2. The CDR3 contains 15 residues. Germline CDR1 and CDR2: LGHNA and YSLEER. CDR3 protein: CASSQEDRGPETQYF. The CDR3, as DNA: TGCGCCAGCAGCCAAGAGGACAGGGGGCCTGAGACCCAGTACTTC.

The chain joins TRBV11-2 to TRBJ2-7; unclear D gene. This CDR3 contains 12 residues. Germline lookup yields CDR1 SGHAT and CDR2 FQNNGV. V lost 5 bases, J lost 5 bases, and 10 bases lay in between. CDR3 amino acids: CASSRSRNEQYF. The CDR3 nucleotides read TGTGCCAGCAGCCGCTCTAGAAACGAGCAGTACTTC. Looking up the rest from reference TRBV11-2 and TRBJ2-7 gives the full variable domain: EAGVAQSPRYKIIEKRQSVAFWCNPISGHATLYWYQQILGQGPKLLIQFQNNGVVDDSQLPKDRFSAERLKGVDSTLKIQPAKLEDSAVYLCASSRSRNEQYFGPGTRLTVT.

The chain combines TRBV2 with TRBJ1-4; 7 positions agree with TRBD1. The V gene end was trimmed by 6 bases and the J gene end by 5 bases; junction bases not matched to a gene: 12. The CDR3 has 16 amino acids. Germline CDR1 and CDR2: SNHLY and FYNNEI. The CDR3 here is CASRWAGQSVNEKLFF. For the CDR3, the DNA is TGTGCCAGCAGGTGGGCGGGACAGAGCGTAAATGAAAAACTGTTTTTT.

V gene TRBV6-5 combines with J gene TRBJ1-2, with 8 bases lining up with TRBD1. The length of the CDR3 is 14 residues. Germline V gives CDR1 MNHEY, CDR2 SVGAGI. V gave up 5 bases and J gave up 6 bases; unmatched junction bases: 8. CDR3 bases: TGTGCCAGCAGTGAACCGACAGGGGTGCATGGCTACACCTTC. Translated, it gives CASSEPTGVHGYTF.

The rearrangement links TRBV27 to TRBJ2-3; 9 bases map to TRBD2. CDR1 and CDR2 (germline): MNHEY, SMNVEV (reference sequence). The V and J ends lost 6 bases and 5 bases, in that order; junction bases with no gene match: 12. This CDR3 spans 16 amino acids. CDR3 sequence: CASSLRLAAVGDTQYF. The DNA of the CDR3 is TGTGCCAGCAGCCTCAGACTAGCGGCGGTGGGAGATACGCAGTATTTT.

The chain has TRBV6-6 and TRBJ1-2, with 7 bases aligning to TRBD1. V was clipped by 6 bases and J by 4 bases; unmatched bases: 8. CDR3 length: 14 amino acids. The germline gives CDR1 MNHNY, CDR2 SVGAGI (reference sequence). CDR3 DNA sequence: TGTGCCAGCAGCCCGGGACAGAGATTCTATGGCTACACCTTC. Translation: CASSPGQRFYGYTF.

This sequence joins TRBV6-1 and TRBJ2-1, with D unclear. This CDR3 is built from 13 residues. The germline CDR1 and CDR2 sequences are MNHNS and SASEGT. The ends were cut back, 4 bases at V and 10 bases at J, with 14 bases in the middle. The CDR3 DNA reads TGTGCCAGCAGTGTGAGTTGGATGCGGGAGCAGTTCTTC. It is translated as CASSVSWMREQFF.

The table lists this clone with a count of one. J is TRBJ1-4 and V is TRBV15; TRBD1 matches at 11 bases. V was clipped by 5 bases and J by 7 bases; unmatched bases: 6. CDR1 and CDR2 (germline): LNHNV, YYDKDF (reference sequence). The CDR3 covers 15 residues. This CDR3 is CATSDTDRGREKLFF. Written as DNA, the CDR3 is TGTGCCACCAGCGACACGGACAGGGGGCGTGAAAAACTGTTTTTT.

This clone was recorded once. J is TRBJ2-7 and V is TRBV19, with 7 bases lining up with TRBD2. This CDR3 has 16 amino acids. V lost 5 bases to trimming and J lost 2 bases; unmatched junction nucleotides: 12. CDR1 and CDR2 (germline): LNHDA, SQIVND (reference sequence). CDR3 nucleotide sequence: TGTGCCAGTAGTGCCCGTCGGGCGGGAGACCCCTACGAGCAGTACTTC. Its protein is CASSARRAGDPYEQYF.

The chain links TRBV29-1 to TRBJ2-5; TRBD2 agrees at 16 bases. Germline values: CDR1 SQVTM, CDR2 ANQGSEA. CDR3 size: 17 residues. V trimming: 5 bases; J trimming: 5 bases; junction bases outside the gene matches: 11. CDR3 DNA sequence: TGCAGCGTTCAACCGGGACTAGCGGGAGGGTGGGCGGAGACCCAGTACTTC. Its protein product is CSVQPGLAGGWAETQYF.

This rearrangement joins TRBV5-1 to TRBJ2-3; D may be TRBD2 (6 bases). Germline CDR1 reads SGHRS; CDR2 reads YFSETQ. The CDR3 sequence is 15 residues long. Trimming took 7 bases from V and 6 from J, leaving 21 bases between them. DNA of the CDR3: TGCGCCAGCCTGGAGGAGGGAACACCCACGGATACGCAGTATTTT. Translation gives CASLEEGTPTDTQYF.

The CDR3 is CASSEEGFGSLGEQFF. The DNA of the CDR3 is TGTGCCAGCAGTGAAGAGGGGTTCGGGTCTTTGGGTGAGCAGTTCTTC. This chain connects TRBV6-1 to TRBJ2-1; a possible D gene is TRBD1 (5 bases). The CDR3 loop spans 16 amino acids. Trimming took off 1 base at V and 9 bases at J, with 19 bases between the two ends. Germline V gene sequence: CDR1 MNHNS, CDR2 SASEGT.

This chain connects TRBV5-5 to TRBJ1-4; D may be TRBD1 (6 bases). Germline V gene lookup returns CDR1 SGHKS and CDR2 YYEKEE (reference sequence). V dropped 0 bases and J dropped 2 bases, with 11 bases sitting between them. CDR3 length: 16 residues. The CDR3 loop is CASSLDLQGTNEKLFF. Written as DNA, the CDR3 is TGTGCCAGCAGCTTGGACCTACAGGGCACTAATGAAAAACTGTTTTTT. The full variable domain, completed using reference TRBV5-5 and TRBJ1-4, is DAGVTQSPTHLIKTRGQQVTLRCSPISGHKSVSWYQQVLGQGPQFIFQYYEKEERGRGNFPDRFSARQFPNYSSELNVNALLLGDSALYLCASSLDLQGTNEKLFFGSGTQLSVL.

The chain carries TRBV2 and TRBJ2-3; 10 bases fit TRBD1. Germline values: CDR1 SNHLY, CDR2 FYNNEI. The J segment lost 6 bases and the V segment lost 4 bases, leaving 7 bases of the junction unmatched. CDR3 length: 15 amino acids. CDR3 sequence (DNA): TGTGCCAGCAGTGGTCGGGGACAGGGGATGGATACGCAGTATTTT. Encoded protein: CASSGRGQGMDTQYF.

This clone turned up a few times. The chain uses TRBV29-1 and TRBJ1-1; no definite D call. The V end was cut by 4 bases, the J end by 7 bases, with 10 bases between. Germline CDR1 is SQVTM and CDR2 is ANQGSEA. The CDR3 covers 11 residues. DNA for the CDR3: TGCAGCGTTGTAACAGTAAGTGAAGCTTTCTTT. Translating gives CSVVTVSEAFF.

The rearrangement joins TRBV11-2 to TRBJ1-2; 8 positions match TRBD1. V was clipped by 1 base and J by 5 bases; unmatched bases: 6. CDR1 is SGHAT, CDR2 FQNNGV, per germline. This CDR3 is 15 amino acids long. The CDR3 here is CASSLVGQGLYGYTF. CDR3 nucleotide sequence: TGTGCCAGCAGCTTAGTCGGACAGGGCCTATATGGCTACACCTTC.

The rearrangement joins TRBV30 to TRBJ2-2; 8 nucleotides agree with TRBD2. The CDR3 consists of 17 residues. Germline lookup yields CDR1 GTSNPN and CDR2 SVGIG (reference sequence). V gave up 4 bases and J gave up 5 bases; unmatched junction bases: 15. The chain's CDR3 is CAWTTDHFAGGTGELFF. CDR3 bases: TGTGCCTGGACCACCGATCACTTCGCGGGGGGTACCGGGGAGCTGTTTTTT.

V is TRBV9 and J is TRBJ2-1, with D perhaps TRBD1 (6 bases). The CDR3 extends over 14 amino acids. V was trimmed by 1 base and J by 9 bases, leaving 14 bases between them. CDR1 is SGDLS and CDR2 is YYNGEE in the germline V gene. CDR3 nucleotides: TGTGCCAGCAGCGTAATGGGGACACGAAGTGAGCAGTTCTTC. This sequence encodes CASSVMGTRSEQFF. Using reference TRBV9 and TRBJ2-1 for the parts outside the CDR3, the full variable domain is DSGVTQTPKHLITATGQRVTLRCSPRSGDLSVYWYQQSLDQGLQFLIQYYNGEERAKGNILERFSAQQFPDLHSELNLSSLELGDSALYFCASSVMGTRSEQFFGPGTRLTVL.

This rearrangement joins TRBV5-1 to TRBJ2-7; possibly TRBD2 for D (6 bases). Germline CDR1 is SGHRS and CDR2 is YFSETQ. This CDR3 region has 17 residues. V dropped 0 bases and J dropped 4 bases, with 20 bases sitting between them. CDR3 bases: TGCGCCAGCAGCTTGGTCTCTGTGGGAGGCCCGATATACGAGCAGTACTTC. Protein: CASSLVSVGGPIYEQYF.

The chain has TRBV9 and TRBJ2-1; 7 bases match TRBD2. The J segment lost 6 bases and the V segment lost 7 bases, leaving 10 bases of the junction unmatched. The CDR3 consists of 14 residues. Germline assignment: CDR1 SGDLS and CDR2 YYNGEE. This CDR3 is CASSVLAAGNEQFF. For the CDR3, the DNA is TGTGCCAGCTCAGTCCTAGCGGCGGGCAATGAGCAGTTCTTC.

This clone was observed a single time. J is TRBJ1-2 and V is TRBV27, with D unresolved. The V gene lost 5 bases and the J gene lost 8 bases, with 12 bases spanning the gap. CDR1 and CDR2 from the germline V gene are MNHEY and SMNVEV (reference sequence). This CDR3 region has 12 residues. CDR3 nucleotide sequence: TGTGCCAGCAGTCAAGGAGGAGGCGGCTACACCTTC. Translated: CASSQGGGGYTF.

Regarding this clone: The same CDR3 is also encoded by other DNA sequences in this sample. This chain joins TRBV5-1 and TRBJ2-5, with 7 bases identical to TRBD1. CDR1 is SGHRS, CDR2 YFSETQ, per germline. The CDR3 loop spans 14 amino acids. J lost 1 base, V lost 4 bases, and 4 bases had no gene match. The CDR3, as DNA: TGCGCCAGCAGCAGCCGACAGGGCCAAGAGACCCAGTACTTC. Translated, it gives CASSSRQGQETQYF.

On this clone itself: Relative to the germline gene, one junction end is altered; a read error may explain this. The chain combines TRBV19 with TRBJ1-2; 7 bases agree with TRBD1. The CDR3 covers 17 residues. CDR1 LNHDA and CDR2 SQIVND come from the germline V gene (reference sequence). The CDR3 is CASSRTNHRGFYYGYPF. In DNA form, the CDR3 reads TGTGCCAGTAGTAGGACAAACCACAGGGGTTTTTATTATGGCTACCCCTTC.